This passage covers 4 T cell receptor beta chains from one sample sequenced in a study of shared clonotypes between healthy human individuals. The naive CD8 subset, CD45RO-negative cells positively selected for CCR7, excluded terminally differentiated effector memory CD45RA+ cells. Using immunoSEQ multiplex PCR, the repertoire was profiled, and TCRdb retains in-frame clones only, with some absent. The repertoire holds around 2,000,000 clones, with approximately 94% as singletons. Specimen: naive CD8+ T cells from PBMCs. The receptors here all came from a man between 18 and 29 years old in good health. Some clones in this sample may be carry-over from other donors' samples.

This CDR3 reads CASRGGWNTEAFF. DNA for the CDR3: TGTGCCAGCCGAGGAGGGTGGAACACTGAAGCTTTCTTT. The V gene is TRBV11-2, the J gene TRBJ1-1; D remains ambiguous. This CDR3 contains 13 residues. Between the trimmed V and J ends, which lost 8 bases and 1 base, there was a span of 11 bases. Germline V gives CDR1 SGHAT, CDR2 FQNNGV. The full variable domain, with the rest looked up from reference TRBV11-2 and TRBJ1-1, is EAGVAQSPRYKIIEKRQSVAFWCNPISGHATLYWYQQILGQGPKLLIQFQNNGVVDDSQLPKDRFSAERLKGVDSTLKIQPAKLEDSAVYLCASRGGWNTEAFFGQGTRLTVV.

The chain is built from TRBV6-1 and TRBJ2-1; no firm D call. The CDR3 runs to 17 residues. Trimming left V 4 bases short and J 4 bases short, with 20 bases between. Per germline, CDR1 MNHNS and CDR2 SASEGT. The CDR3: CASSAPLGQVGYNEQFF. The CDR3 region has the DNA TGTGCCAGCAGTGCCCCCCTCGGGCAGGTAGGGTACAATGAGCAGTTCTTC.

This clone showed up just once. The CDR3 DNA reads TGTGCCAGCAGATCTAGCGGGAGCTCCTACGAGCAGTACTTC. Its translation is CASRSSGSSYEQYF. The chain has TRBV28 and TRBJ2-7; TRBD2 matches 10 bases. The CDR3 runs to 14 residues. V was clipped by 6 bases and J by 0 bases; unmatched bases: 2. Germline V CDR1 and CDR2: MDHEN, SYDVKM.

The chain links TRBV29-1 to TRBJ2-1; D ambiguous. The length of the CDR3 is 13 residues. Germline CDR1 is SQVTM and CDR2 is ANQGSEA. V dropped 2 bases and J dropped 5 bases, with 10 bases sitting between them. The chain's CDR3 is CSVESVRNNEQFF. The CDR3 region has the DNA TGCAGCGTTGAATCGGTCAGAAACAATGAGCAGTTCTTC.